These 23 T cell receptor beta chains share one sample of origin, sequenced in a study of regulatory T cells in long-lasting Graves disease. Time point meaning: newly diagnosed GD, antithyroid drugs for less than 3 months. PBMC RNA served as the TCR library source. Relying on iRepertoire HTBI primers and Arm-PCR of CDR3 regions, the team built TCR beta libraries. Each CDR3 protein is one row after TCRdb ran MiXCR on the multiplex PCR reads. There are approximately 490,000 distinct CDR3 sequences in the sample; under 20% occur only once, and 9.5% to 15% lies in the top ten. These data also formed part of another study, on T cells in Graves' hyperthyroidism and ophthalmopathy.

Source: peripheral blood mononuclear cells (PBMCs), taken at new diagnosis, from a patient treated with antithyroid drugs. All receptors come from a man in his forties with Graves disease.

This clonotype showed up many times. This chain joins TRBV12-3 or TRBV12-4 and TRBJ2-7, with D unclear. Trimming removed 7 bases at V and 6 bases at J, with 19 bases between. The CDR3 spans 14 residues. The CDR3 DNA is TGTGCCAGCACTCCACAAGGGCCCTTGGGCGAGCAGTACTTC. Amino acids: CASTPQGPLGEQYF.

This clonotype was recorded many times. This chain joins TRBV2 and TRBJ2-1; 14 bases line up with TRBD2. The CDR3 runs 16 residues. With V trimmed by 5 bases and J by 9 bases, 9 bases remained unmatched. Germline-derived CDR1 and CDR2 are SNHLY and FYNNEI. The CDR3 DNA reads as TGTGCCAGCAGTCGACAGACTAGCGGGAGGGCCATTGAGCAGTTCTTC. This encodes CASSRQTSGRAIEQFF.

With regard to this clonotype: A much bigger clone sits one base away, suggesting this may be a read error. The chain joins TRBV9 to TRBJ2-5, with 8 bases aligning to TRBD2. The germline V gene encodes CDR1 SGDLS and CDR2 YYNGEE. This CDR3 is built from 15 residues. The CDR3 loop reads CACSVGGTSRETQYF. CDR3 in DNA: TGTGCCTGCAGCGTAGGCGGGACTAGTCGAGAGACCCAGTACTTC.

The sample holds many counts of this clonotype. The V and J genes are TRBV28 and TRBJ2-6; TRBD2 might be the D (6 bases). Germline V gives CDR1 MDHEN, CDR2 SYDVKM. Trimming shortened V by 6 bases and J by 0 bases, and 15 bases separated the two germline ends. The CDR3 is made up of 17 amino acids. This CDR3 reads CASSTGLIYSGANVLTF. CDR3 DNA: TGTGCCAGCAGCACGGGACTCATCTACTCTGGGGCCAACGTCCTGACTTTC.

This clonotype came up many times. In DNA form, the CDR3 reads TGCAGTGCTAGAGATCCCCTAAGGGGCCTTGAGCAGTTCTTC. It codes for CSARDPLRGLEQFF. The rearrangement uses TRBV20-1 and TRBJ2-1; D perhaps matches TRBD1 (5 bases). The CDR3 runs 14 residues. The V and J ends lost 0 bases and 9 bases respectively, with 15 bases between them. Looked up from germline, CDR1 is DFQATT and CDR2 is SNEGSKA (reference sequence).

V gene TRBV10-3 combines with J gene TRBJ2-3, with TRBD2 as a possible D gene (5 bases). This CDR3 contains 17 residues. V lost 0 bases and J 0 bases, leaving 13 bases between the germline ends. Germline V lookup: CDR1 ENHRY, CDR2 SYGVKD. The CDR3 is CAISESRPAVSTDTQYF. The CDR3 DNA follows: TGTGCCATCAGTGAGTCGAGACCAGCGGTGAGCACAGATACGCAGTATTTT.

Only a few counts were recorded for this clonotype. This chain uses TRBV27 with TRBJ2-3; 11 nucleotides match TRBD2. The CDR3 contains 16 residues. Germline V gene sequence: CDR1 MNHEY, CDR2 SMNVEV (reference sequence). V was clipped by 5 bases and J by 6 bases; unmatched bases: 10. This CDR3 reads CASSPKLAGDADTQYF. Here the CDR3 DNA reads TGTGCCAGCAGTCCCAAACTAGCGGGAGATGCGGATACGCAGTATTTT.

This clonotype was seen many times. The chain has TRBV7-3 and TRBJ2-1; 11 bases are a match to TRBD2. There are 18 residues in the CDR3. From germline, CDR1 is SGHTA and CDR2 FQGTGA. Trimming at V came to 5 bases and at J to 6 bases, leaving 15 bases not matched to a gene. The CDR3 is CASSPSLAGGRVGNEQFF. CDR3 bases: TGTGCCAGCAGCCCCTCTCTAGCGGGAGGAAGGGTGGGCAATGAGCAGTTCTTC.

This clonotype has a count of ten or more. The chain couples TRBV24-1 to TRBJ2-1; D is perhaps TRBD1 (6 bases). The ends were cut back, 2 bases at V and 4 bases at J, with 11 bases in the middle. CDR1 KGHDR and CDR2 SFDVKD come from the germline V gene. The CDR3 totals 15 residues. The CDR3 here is CATSDSLDRYNEQFF. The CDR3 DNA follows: TGTGCCACCAGTGATTCGCTGGACAGATACAATGAGCAGTTCTTC.

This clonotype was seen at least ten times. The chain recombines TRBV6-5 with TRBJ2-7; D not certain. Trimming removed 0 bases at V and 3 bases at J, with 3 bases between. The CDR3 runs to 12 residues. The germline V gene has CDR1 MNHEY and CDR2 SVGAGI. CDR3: CASSYSIYEQYF. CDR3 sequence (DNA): TGTGCCAGCAGTTACTCGATCTACGAGCAGTACTTC.

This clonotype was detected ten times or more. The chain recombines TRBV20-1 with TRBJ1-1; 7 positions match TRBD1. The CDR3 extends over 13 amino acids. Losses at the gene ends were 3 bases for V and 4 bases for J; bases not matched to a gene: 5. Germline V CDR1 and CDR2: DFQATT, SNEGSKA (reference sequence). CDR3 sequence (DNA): TGCAGTGCTAGCACGACAGGGACCACTGAAGCTTTCTTT. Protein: CSASTTGTTEAFF.

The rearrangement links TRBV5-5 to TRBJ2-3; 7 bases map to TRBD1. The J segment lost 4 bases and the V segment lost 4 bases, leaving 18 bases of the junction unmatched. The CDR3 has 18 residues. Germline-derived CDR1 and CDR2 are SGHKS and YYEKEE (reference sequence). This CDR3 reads CASSGALQGLPGPDTQYF. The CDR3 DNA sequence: TGTGCCAGCAGCGGGGCGTTACAGGGGCTTCCGGGACCAGATACGCAGTATTTT.

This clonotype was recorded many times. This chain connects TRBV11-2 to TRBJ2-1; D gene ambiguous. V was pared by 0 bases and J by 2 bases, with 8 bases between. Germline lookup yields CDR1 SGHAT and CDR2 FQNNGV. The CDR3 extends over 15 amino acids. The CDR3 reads CASSLESLAYNEQFF. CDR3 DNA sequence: TGTGCCAGCAGCTTAGAGTCTCTAGCCTACAATGAGCAGTTCTTC.

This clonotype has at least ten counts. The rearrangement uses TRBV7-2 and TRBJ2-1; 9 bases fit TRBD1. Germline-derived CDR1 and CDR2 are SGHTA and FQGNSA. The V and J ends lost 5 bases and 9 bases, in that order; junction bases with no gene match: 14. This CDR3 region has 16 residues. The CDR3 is CASSLFPGQGNIEQFF. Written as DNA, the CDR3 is TGTGCCAGCAGCCTTTTTCCGGGACAGGGTAACATTGAGCAGTTCTTC. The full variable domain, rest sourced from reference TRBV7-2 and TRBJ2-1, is GAGVSQSPSNKVTEKGKDVELRCDPISGHTALYWYRQSLGQGLEFLIYFQGNSAPDKSGLPSDRFSAERTGGSVSTLTIQRTQQEDSAVYLCASSLFPGQGNIEQFFGPGTRLTVL.

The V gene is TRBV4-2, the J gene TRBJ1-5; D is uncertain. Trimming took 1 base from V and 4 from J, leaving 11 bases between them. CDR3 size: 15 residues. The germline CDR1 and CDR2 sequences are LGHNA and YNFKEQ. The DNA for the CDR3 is TGTGCCAGCAGCCAAGGGAACTCGGGGAATCAGCCCCAGCATTTT. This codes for CASSQGNSGNQPQHF.

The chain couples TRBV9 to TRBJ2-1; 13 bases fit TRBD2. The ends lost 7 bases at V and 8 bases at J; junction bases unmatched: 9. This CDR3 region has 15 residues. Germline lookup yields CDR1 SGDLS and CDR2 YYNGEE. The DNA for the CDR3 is TGTGCCAGCGCGCCCGGGACTAGCGGGAAGGATGAGCAGTTCTTC. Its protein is CASAPGTSGKDEQFF.

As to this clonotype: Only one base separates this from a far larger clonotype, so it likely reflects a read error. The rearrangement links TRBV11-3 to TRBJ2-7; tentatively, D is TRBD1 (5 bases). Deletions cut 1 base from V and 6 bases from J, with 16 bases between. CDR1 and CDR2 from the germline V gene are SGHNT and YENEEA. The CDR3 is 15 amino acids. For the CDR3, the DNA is TGTGCCAGCAGCTTAGCAGGCAGGGCGGTGGGCGAGCAGTACTTC. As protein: CASSLAGRAVGEQYF.

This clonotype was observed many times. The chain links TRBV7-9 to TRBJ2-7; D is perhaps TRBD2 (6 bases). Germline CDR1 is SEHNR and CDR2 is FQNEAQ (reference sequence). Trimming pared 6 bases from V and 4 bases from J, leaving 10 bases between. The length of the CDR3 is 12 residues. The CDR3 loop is CASRHRGYEQYF. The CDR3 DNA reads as TGTGCCAGCAGACACCGGGGGTACGAGCAGTACTTC. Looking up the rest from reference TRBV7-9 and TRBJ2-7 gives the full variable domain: DTGVSQNPRHKITKRGQNVTFRCDPISEHNRLYWYRQTLGQGPEFLTYFQNEAQLEKSRLLSDRFSAERPKGSFSTLEIQRTEQGDSAMYLCASRHRGYEQYFGPGTRLTVT.

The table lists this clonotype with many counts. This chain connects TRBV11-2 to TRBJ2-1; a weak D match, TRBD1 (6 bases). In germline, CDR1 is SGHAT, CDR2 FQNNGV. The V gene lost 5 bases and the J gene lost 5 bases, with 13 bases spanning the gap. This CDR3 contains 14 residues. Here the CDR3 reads CASSIPGVNNEQFF. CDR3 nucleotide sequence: TGTGCCAGCAGCATCCCAGGGGTAAACAATGAGCAGTTCTTC.

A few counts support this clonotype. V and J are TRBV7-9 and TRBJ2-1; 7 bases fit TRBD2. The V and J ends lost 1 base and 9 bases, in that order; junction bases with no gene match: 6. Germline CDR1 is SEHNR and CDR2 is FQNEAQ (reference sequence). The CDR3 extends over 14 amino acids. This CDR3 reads CASSLVRGIGEQFF. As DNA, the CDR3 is TGTGCCAGCAGCTTAGTGCGGGGGATCGGTGAGCAGTTCTTC.

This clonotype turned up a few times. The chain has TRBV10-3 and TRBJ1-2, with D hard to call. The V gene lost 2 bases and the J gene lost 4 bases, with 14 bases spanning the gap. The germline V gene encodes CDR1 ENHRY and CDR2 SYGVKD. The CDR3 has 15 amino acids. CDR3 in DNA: TGTGCCATCAGTGAGGGCAGCAAGACCGGCTATGGCTACACCTTC. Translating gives CAISEGSKTGYGYTF.

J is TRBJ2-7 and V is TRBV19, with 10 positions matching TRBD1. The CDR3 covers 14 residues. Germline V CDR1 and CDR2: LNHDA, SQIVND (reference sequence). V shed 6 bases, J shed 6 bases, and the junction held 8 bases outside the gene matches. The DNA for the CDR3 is TGTGCCAGTAGAAACCGGGACAGGGGTGCCGAGCAGTACTTC. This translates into CASRNRDRGAEQYF.

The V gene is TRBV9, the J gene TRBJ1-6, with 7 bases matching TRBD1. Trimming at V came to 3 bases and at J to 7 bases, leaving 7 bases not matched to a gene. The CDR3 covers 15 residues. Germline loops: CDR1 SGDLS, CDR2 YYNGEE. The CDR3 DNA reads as TGTGCCAGCAGCGCTTTCCAGGGGGGGAATTCACCCCTCCACTTT. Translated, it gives CASSAFQGGNSPLHF.